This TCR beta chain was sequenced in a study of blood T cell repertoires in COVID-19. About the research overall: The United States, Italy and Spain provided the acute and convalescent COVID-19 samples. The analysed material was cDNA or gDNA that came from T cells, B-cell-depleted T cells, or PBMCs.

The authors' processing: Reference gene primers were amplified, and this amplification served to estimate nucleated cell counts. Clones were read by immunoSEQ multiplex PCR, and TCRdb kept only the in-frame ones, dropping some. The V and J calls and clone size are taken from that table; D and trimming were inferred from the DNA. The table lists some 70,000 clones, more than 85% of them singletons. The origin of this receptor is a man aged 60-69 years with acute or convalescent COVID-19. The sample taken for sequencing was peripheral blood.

Written as DNA, the CDR3 is TGTGCCAGTAGTGCCCGACAGATAAGCACAGATACGCAGTATTTT. It encodes CASSARQISTDTQYF. The rearrangement links TRBV19 to TRBJ2-3, with D possibly being TRBD1 (5 bases). V was trimmed by 5 bases and J by 0 bases, leaving 12 bases between them. The germline CDR1 and CDR2 sequences are LNHDA and SQIVND (reference sequence). This CDR3 is built from 15 residues.